This T cell receptor (beta chain) was recovered during a study of blood T cell repertoires in COVID-19. Study details: Acute and convalescent COVID-19 samples came from the United States, Italy and Spain.

Per the original methods: Reference gene primer amplification in the assay estimated nucleated cell counts. This table comes from immunoSEQ multiplex PCR, and its TCRdb copy is limited to in-frame clones, with some not included. The DNA was the basis for D and trimming; V, J and clone size are from that table. Found here are fewer than 55,000 clones, more than 75% of them singletons; the top ten hold less than 15%. The CDR3 consists of 14 residues. CDR1 and CDR2 from the germline V gene are SGHTA and FQGNSA. The J segment lost 5 bases and the V segment lost 7 bases, leaving 9 bases of the junction unmatched.

Sequencing used peripheral blood. The source of this sequence is a human donor with acute or convalescent COVID-19. The donor label of this sample is uncertain. V usage is TRBV7-2 and J usage is TRBJ2-7; TRBD1 aligns across 9 bases. CDR3 sequence (DNA): TGTGCCAGCAAGAAGGGACAGGGTGTGGACGAGCAGTACTTC. Protein sequence: CASKKGQGVDEQYF.